The 29 T cell receptor beta chains below all came from one sample that was sequenced in a study of T-cell memory formation after mild COVID-19. Via MiXCR, TCRdb re-called the 5' RACE reads, giving one row per CDR3 protein. This sample has about 470,000 distinct CDR3 sequences, with 18% found just once. Material for sequencing was PBMCs or a T cell subset sorted from them (not recorded which). The receptors come from an adult woman who had mild COVID-19 (a few samples of this study predate the infection). Cell type and time point are not known.

Only a few counts were recorded for this clonotype. The chain couples TRBV12-3 or TRBV12-4 to TRBJ2-3; 12 bases match TRBD2. The CDR3 is 18 amino acids. With 5 bases clipped from V and 2 bases from J, the junction kept 11 bases outside the gene matches. The CDR3 is CASSPRRLAGDYTDTQYF. DNA for the CDR3: TGTGCCAGCAGTCCCCGACGACTAGCGGGGGATTACACAGATACGCAGTATTTT.

V is TRBV5-1 and J is TRBJ2-1; D not resolved. This CDR3 has 15 amino acids. Germline V CDR1 and CDR2: SGHRS, YFSETQ. With 5 bases removed from V and 0 bases from J, the gap between germline ends came to 12 bases. The DNA for the CDR3 is TGCGCCAGCAGTGGCATCTTAAGCTCCTACAATGAGCAGTTCTTC. It is translated as CASSGILSSYNEQFF.

The chain has TRBV19 and TRBJ1-5, with a weak D call TRBD1 (6 bases). The germline V gene has CDR1 LNHDA and CDR2 SQIVND (reference sequence). There are 15 residues in the CDR3. V shed 7 bases and J shed 5 bases, with 18 bases lying between them. CDR3 DNA: TGTGCCAGTACATGGAAGGGGGGGCCCTATCAGCCCCAGCATTTT. Translation gives CASTWKGGPYQPQHF.

This clonotype was observed a handful of times. The J gene is TRBJ2-7, the V gene TRBV3-1; 7 bases line up with TRBD1. The CDR3 consists of 14 residues. After removal of 6 bases from V and 6 bases from J, the junction contained 11 bases not matched to a gene. Looked up from germline, CDR1 is LGHDT and CDR2 is YNNKEL (reference sequence). In DNA, the CDR3 is TGTGCCAGCAGACGAGGACAGGCCCAAGGCGAGCAGTACTTC. It encodes CASRRGQAQGEQYF.

The rearrangement links TRBV4-1 to TRBJ2-7, with a tentative D call TRBD1 (5 bases). Germline CDR1 reads MGHRA; CDR2 reads YSYEKL. The CDR3 spans 17 residues. V gave up 1 base and J gave up 4 bases, with 20 bases separating them. The CDR3 protein is CASSQVSSPGIRYEQYF. The CDR3 coding sequence is TGCGCCAGCAGCCAAGTATCTTCCCCAGGGATTCGATACGAGCAGTACTTC.

The rearrangement joins TRBV30 to TRBJ1-3; D ambiguous. The length of the CDR3 is 14 residues. CDR1 is GTSNPN, CDR2 SVGIG, per germline (reference sequence). The ends were cut back, 3 bases at V and 8 bases at J, with 17 bases in the middle. The CDR3 coding sequence is TGTGCCTGGAGGATGAGGATCACGGGAGACACCATATATTTT. Its protein is CAWRMRITGDTIYF.

V and J are TRBV28 and TRBJ2-3; a weak D match, TRBD2 (6 bases). The germline V and J ends were trimmed by 3 bases and 7 bases, with 17 bases remaining between them. The length of the CDR3 is 15 residues. Germline CDR1 is MDHEN and CDR2 is SYDVKM. Written as DNA, the CDR3 is TGTGCCAGCAGTTTCGGTGGGGGAGGCTTATATACGCAGTATTTT. Its protein product is CASSFGGGGLYTQYF.

J is TRBJ1-5 and V is TRBV7-6, with TRBD1 identical over 8 bases. V shed 3 bases, J shed 5 bases, and the junction held 6 bases outside the gene matches. This CDR3 is built from 15 residues. CDR1 and CDR2 (germline): SGHVS, FNYEAQ. The CDR3 DNA follows: TGTGCCAGCAGCTTTCGACAGGGGAAATATCAGCCCCAGCATTTT. It is translated as CASSFRQGKYQPQHF.

The chain couples TRBV7-9 to TRBJ2-1; D is undetermined. There are 15 residues in the CDR3. Per the germline V gene, CDR1 is SEHNR and CDR2 is FQNEAQ (reference sequence). Trimming removed 5 bases from V and 3 bases from J, with 14 bases in between. CDR3 protein: CASSPVARFYNEQFF. CDR3 DNA: TGTGCCAGCAGCCCTGTCGCGAGATTCTACAATGAGCAGTTCTTC. Based on the CDR3 plus reference TRBV7-9 and TRBJ2-1, the full variable domain is DTGVSQNPRHKITKRGQNVTFRCDPISEHNRLYWYRQTLGQGPEFLTYFQNEAQLEKSRLLSDRFSAERPKGSFSTLEIQRTEQGDSAMYLCASSPVARFYNEQFFGPGTRLTVL.

The chain carries TRBV2 and TRBJ1-1, with TRBD1 matching 7 bases. Germline trimming cut 4 bases from V and 0 bases from J; bases unmatched to any gene: 5. Per the germline V gene, CDR1 is SNHLY and CDR2 is FYNNEI. The CDR3 covers 15 residues. CDR3 DNA sequence: TGTGCCAGCAGTGTGGGAACAGGGGTGAACACTGAAGCTTTCTTT. It is translated as CASSVGTGVNTEAFF.

This clonotype was seen only a few times. CDR3 residues: CSVEREGSHSYEQYF. CDR3 coding DNA: TGCAGCGTTGAAAGGGAGGGGTCTCATTCCTACGAGCAGTACTTC. The rearrangement joins TRBV29-1 to TRBJ2-7, with 7 nucleotides matching TRBD2. The germline CDR1 and CDR2 sequences are SQVTM and ANQGSEA. J lost 1 base, V lost 2 bases, and 8 bases had no gene match. This CDR3 contains 15 residues.

This clonotype was found once. This chain joins TRBV5-1 and TRBJ2-5, with D perhaps given as TRBD1 or TRBD2 (5 bases each). This CDR3 spans 14 amino acids. Germline V gives CDR1 SGHRS, CDR2 YFSETQ. With 4 bases removed from V and 5 bases from J, the gap between germline ends came to 15 bases. The CDR3 reads CASSPGTADETQYF. For the CDR3, the DNA is TGCGCCAGCAGCCCCGGGACCGCCGACGAGACCCAGTACTTC.

This clonotype came up a few times. The V and J genes are TRBV7-8 and TRBJ2-1, with no clear D. Germline V lookup: CDR1 SGHVS, CDR2 FQNEAQ. The V end was cut by 2 bases, the J end by 0 bases, with 8 bases between. The CDR3 contains 15 residues. The CDR3 nucleotides are TGTGCCAGCAGCTTATTTATCAGCTCCTACAATGAGCAGTTCTTC. Protein: CASSLFISSYNEQFF.

This clonotype was found many times. The rearrangement links TRBV4-3 to TRBJ2-7; TRBD1 matches 9 bases. The CDR3 extends over 16 amino acids. CDR1 is LGHNA, CDR2 YSLEER, per germline. The V gene end was trimmed by 0 bases and the J gene end by 5 bases; junction bases not matched to a gene: 8. Here the CDR3 reads CASSQDWGTGSNEQYF. CDR3 sequence (DNA): TGCGCCAGCAGCCAAGATTGGGGGACAGGGTCCAACGAGCAGTACTTC.

The chain carries TRBV30 and TRBJ2-7, with D tentatively TRBD1 (5 bases). The CDR3 contains 14 residues. In germline, CDR1 is GTSNPN, CDR2 SVGIG (reference sequence). With 4 bases removed from V and 2 bases from J, the gap between germline ends came to 15 bases. The CDR3, as DNA: TGTGCCTGGACCCCCGCTAGGGGAACCTACGAGCAGTACTTC. Translating it yields CAWTPARGTYEQYF.

The chain carries TRBV7-9 and TRBJ1-2, with D possibly matching TRBD1 (5 bases). V lost 1 base and J 7 bases, leaving 19 bases between the germline ends. In germline, CDR1 is SEHNR, CDR2 FQNEAQ (reference sequence). CDR3 size: 16 residues. The CDR3 region has the DNA TGTGCCAGCAGCTTAGGACAGTACCTGAAGGAATCTGGCTACACCTTC. It yields the protein CASSLGQYLKESGYTF.

This clonotype appeared many times. This chain uses TRBV3-1 with TRBJ2-7; no reliable D call. Germline V lookup: CDR1 LGHDT, CDR2 YNNKEL (reference sequence). CDR3 length: 15 amino acids. The V end lost 0 bases, the J end lost 3 bases, and 12 bases lay between the germline ends. As DNA, the CDR3 is TGTGCCAGCAGCCAAGATCGGCAATTCTACTACGAGCAGTACTTC. Translated, it gives CASSQDRQFYYEQYF.

This clonotype was seen ten or more times. The chain links TRBV4-2 to TRBJ2-1, with TRBD2 identical over 10 bases. Trimming took 1 base from V and 16 from J; bases not matched to a gene: 7. CDR3 length equals 13 residues. Germline CDR1 and CDR2: LGHNA and YNFKEQ. In DNA, the CDR3 is TGTGCCAGCAGCCAAGGATGGGGGACTAGCGAATTCTTC. Its protein product is CASSQGWGTSEFF.

V gene TRBV4-3 combines with J gene TRBJ1-2; D might be TRBD1 (5 bases). V was shortened by 4 bases and J by 7 bases, with 19 bases between the two germline ends. Germline V gives CDR1 LGHNA, CDR2 YSLEER. The CDR3 contains 15 residues. CDR3 residues: CASSPRGGTDRGYTF. DNA for the CDR3: TGCGCCAGCAGCCCCCGAGGCGGGACCGACCGTGGCTACACCTTC.

This clonotype was seen more than once but under ten times. The chain joins TRBV27 to TRBJ2-7, with 7 bases matching TRBD1. J lost 5 bases, V lost 9 bases, and 13 bases had no gene match. Per the germline V gene, CDR1 is MNHEY and CDR2 is SMNVEV (reference sequence). The CDR3 consists of 14 residues. CDR3 amino acids: CASGATGPFDEQYF. In nucleotides, the CDR3 is TGTGCCAGTGGAGCGACAGGGCCCTTCGACGAGCAGTACTTC.

This chain uses TRBV30 with TRBJ1-1; D gene unclear. Germline CDR1 and CDR2: GTSNPN and SVGIG (reference sequence). With 8 bases removed from V and 0 bases from J, the gap between germline ends came to 16 bases. The CDR3 has 14 amino acids. The CDR3 bases are TGTGCCCGAACTCGAGGTATCATGAACACTGAAGCTTTCTTT. Translation gives CARTRGIMNTEAFF.

This clonotype was counted between two and nine times. The chain employs TRBV6-6 and TRBJ2-3, with TRBD1 matching 9 bases. V was pared by 2 bases and J by 4 bases, with 7 bases of the junction left unmatched. CDR1 is MNHNY and CDR2 is SVGAGI in the germline V gene (reference sequence). The CDR3 has 16 amino acids. CDR3 coding DNA: TGTGCCAGCAGTTACCCAAAGGGACAGGGAGCAGATACGCAGTATTTT. Translated: CASSYPKGQGADTQYF.

This clonotype has ten or more counts. The V call is TRBV20-1, the J call TRBJ2-1; TRBD2 agrees at 11 bases. Germline V gene sequence: CDR1 DFQATT, CDR2 SNEGSKA (reference sequence). CDR3 length: 17 amino acids. Trimming at V came to 0 bases and at J to 4 bases, leaving 8 bases not matched to a gene. CDR3 DNA: TGCAGTGCTAGAGATCGGTCAGGGACTAGCGGTTACAATGAGCAGTTCTTC. Translating gives CSARDRSGTSGYNEQFF.

There are a few counts of this clonotype. This chain joins TRBV3-1 and TRBJ2-3; 7 nucleotides line up with TRBD2. Per germline, CDR1 LGHDT and CDR2 YNNKEL (reference sequence). V shed 5 bases, J shed 0 bases, and the junction held 2 bases outside the gene matches. The CDR3 has 14 amino acids. The CDR3, as DNA: TGTGCCAGCAGCGGACTAGAGAGCACAGATACGCAGTATTTT. Translating it yields CASSGLESTDTQYF.

The chain couples TRBV7-3 to TRBJ2-3, with a tentative D call TRBD2 (6 bases). Per the germline V gene, CDR1 is SGHTA and CDR2 is FQGTGA. CDR3 length: 16 residues. The V end was cut by 5 bases, the J end by 0 bases, with 15 bases between. CDR3 amino acids: CASSRWGGTSTDTQYF. The CDR3 nucleotides are TGTGCCAGCAGCCGGTGGGGCGGGACTAGCACAGATACGCAGTATTTT.

This clonotype was counted at least ten times. This rearrangement joins TRBV4-2 to TRBJ2-4; the D is unclear. Germline V lookup: CDR1 LGHNA, CDR2 YNFKEQ. This CDR3 contains 18 residues. V was cut by 0 bases and J by 5 bases, with 20 bases left in between. The chain's CDR3 is CASSQDRFTVPMENIQYF. The CDR3 nucleotides read TGTGCCAGCAGCCAAGATAGGTTCACGGTTCCCATGGAAAACATTCAGTACTTC.

The chain couples TRBV4-1 to TRBJ1-5; TRBD1 might be the D (5 bases). Germline lookup yields CDR1 MGHRA and CDR2 YSYEKL. This CDR3 is 17 amino acids long. V was shortened by 0 bases and J by 3 bases, with 15 bases between the two germline ends. The CDR3 DNA reads TGCGCCAGCAGCCAAGATCTCGGAAGGGGTATCAATCAGCCCCAGCATTTT. Amino acid sequence: CASSQDLGRGINQPQHF.

The chain employs TRBV5-1 and TRBJ1-1; D is possibly TRBD1 (6 bases). The CDR3 extends over 13 amino acids. Trimming stripped 4 bases from V and 4 bases from J, with 11 bases between. In germline, CDR1 is SGHRS, CDR2 YFSETQ. CDR3 coding DNA: TGCGCCAGCAGCCAGCGGACAGTCACTGAAGCTTTCTTT. This encodes CASSQRTVTEAFF. The full variable domain, rest sourced from reference TRBV5-1 and TRBJ1-1, is KAGVTQTPRYLIKTRGQQVTLSCSPISGHRSVSWYQQTPGQGLQFLFEYFSETQRNKGNFPGRFSGRQFSNSRSEMNVSTLELGDSALYLCASSQRTVTEAFFGQGTRLTVV.

This clonotype has ten or more counts. V usage is TRBV15 and J usage is TRBJ1-5; D remains unclear. Germline V CDR1 and CDR2: LNHNV, YYDKDF (reference sequence). CDR3 size: 14 residues. V lost 1 base, J lost 5 bases, and 9 bases lay in between. In DNA, the CDR3 is TGTGCCACCAGCAGAGGAGGCGGGTATCAGCCCCAGCATTTT. The encoded protein is CATSRGGGYQPQHF.